This T cell receptor beta chain was documented in a study of cytomegalovirus exposure and HLA in healthy donors. With 1 base removed from V and 7 bases from J, the gap between germline ends came to 13 bases. Germline CDR1 reads MNHNS; CDR2 reads SASEGT. There are 14 residues in the CDR3. Notes on this clone: As yet, its antigen is unknown.

Study-wide results and limits: A reported reduction in N-insertions relative to the roughly 700-donor mean was seen in an Asian-associated ancestry cluster in a later analysis. A later analysis linked a missense variant in DCLRE1C to the trimming of TCR beta V and J genes.

A multiplex PCR was run with 60 Vbeta primers and 13 Jbeta primers. Repertoires were generated with immunoSEQ multiplex PCR, while TCRdb's copy carries only in-frame clones and drops some. The table lists roughly 180,000 clones, 75% to 85% of them singletons. The sample consisted of PBMCs. This clonotype was sampled from a girl aged 2-10 years in good health and CMV-seropositive. This chain connects TRBV6-1 to TRBJ1-2; D is perhaps TRBD1 (5 bases). CDR3 bases: TGTGCCAGCAGTGAAGTTGGAGGGACGGGTGGCTACACCTTC. Protein product: CASSEVGGTGGYTF.